This T cell receptor beta chain was sequenced in a study of monozygotic twins with cystic fibrosis. Study at large: Approximately 3 micrograms of fragmented DNA underwent about 15 PCR cycles for library preparation. Study-wide findings and caveats: Co-twins had the most similar V usage for 13 of 16 pairs, J for 8. Unrelated CF individuals shared fewer identical clonotypes than monozygotic CF twins. Median Simpson clonality of 0.0095 suggested naive T cells predominated.

The CDR3 has 16 residues. V gave up 0 bases and J gave up 2 bases, with 14 bases separating them. Germline CDR1 reads LGHNT; CDR2 reads FRNRAP. Turning to this clone: No antigen is known for it.

This table comes from immunoSEQ multiplex PCR, and its TCRdb copy is limited to in-frame clones, with some not included. The profile shows some 31,000 clones, 70% to 90% of them singletons. The specimen was blood. The chain uses TRBV12-5 and TRBJ2-7; D could derive from TRBD1 or TRBD2 (7 bases each). The clonotype was recovered from a girl aged 2 to 9 with cystic fibrosis. CDR3 loop: CASGLVGRGPPYEQYF. CDR3 in DNA: TGTGCTAGTGGTTTGGTAGGGAGGGGGCCCCCCTACGAGCAGTACTTC. Drawing the rest from reference TRBV12-5 and TRBJ2-7, the complete variable domain is DARVTQTPRHKVTEMGQEVTMRCQPILGHNTVFWYRQTMMQGLELLAYFRNRAPLDDSGMPKDRFSAEMPDATLATLKIQPSEPRDSAVYFCASGLVGRGPPYEQYFGPGTRLTVT.